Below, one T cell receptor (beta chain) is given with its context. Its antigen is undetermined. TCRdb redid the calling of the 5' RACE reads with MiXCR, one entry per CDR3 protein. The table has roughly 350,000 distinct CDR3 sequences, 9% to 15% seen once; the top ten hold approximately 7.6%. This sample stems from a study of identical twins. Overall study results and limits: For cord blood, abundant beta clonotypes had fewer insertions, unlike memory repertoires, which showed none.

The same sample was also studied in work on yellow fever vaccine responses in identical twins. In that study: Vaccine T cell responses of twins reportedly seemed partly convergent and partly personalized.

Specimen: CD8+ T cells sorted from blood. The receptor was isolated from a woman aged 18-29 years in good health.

The CDR3 DNA is TGTGCCAGCAGCTTGGGACAGGGGTTCAATCAGCCCCAGCATTTT. It encodes CASSLGQGFNQPQHF. This chain connects TRBV5-5 to TRBJ1-5; TRBD1 aligns across 8 bases. The germline gives CDR1 SGHKS, CDR2 YYEKEE (reference sequence). With V trimmed by 0 bases and J by 3 bases, 2 bases remained unmatched. The CDR3 has 15 amino acids.